This T cell receptor (beta chain) was recovered during a study of T cells after posttransplantation cyclophosphamide. General observations from the study: After PTCy, TRB diversity resembled that of CNI/methotrexate controls. Later blood repertoires were often dominated by clones from the donor CD8+ memory compartment. Skin or GI-infiltrating T cells shared few TRB sequences with blood.

Generated by immunoSEQ multiplex PCR, the TCRdb table keeps only in-frame clones and is missing some. Altogether approximately 13,000 clones were found in the sample, and no singletons occur. Germline V lookup: CDR1 MDHEN, CDR2 SYDVKM. The ends lost 2 bases at V and 7 bases at J; junction bases unmatched: 13. The CDR3 runs 18 residues. This clone showed up just a few times. The antigen is undetermined. Treatment was busulfan-fludarabine conditioning, a marrow graft, and cyclophosphamide on days +3 and +4. The chain is built from TRBV28 and TRBJ2-1; 11 bases are a match to TRBD2. The receptor comes from a female patient between 40 and 55 years old who received an allogeneic stem cell transplant from an unrelated donor, was CMV-positive, and had acute GVHD only. Some T cells may originate from the graft donor. The sequences come from PBMCs, collected after allogeneic stem cell transplant with posttransplant cyclophosphamide. CDR3 in DNA: TGTGCCAGCAGTTTAGTGGGCCTAGCGGGAGGAATGAGAAATGAGCAGTTCTTC. Amino acids: CASSLVGLAGGMRNEQFF. Based on the CDR3 plus reference TRBV28 and TRBJ2-1, the full variable domain is DVKVTQSSRYLVKRTGEKVFLECVQDMDHENMFWYRQDPGLGLRLIYFSYDVKMKEKGDIPEGYSVSREKKERFSLILESASTNQTSMYLCASSLVGLAGGMRNEQFFGPGTRLTVL.